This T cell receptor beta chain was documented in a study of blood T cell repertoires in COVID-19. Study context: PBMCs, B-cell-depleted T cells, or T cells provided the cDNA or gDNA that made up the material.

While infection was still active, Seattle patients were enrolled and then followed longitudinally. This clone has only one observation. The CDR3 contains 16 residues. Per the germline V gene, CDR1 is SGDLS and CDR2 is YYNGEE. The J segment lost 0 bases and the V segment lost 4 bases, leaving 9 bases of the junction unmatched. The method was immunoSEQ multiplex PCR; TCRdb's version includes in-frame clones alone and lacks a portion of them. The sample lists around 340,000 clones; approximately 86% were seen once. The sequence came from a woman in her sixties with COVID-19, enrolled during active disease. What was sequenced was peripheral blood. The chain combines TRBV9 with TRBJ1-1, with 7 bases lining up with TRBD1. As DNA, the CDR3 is TGTGCCAGCAGCCGACAGGGTGCCACGATGAACACTGAAGCTTTCTTT. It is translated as CASSRQGATMNTEAFF.